Below, one T cell receptor beta chain is given with its context. This receptor's antigen is unknown. Base qualities are not recorded, but no much larger clone differs from it by a single base. Reading from cysteine to phenylalanine, the CDR3 counts 15 amino acids. Only the CDR3 DNA stays, 45 bases, in frame from base 1. The germline V gene (reference sequence) sets CDR1 to GTSNPN and CDR2 to SVGIG. From V the trimming removes 7 bases and from J it removes 4 bases, while the gene matches leave 10 bases of the junction unaccounted for. These data are taken from a study of cytomegalovirus exposure and HLA in healthy donors (TCRdb year 2017). The study in broad terms: An earlier analysis of approximately 640 of the donors reported 250 to 300 Gb of sequence data and about 100 million unique TCR beta sequences from around 200 million T cells. An early release that covered roughly 600 HLA-typed donors contained about 290 gigabases of sequencing data and tens of millions of unique TCR sequences. The T cell repertoires of around 670 subjects were profiled by immunosequencing and related to cytomegalovirus serostatus. The number of typed donors differed by locus: about 629-640 for A, B, C, DRB1 and DQB1; 522 for DQA1; about 600 for DPA1; and 450 to 480 for DPB1. Of the 300 to 400 genotyped donors, around 81% fell in the genetic ancestry cluster associated with self-reported Caucasian donors. To study patterns of TCR occurrence, a later analysis re-analyzed previously published TCR beta repertoires from more than 550 donors and added high-resolution HLA genotyping. To predict cytomegalovirus infection status, the study combined high-throughput TCR immunosequencing, statistical association of individual TCRs with disease status, and machine learning. Every repertoire in the discovery cohort had been generated on one and the same sequencing platform. The aim of the study was to test whether cataloging public T cell receptors could identify signatures of past pathogen exposure. An earlier analysis of around 580 of the donors used high-throughput TCR beta sequencing to judge whether each TCR beta V gene segment behaved as functional or pseudogenic. Donor age, sex, ethnicity and CMV serostatus were compiled alongside the repertoire data. Both class I and class II loci were covered by HLA typing, at four-digit resolution. Rather than using new phenotypic data, the later analysis identified candidate immune exposures from TCR beta sequences and from how often those sequences occurred across donors. Genome-wide SNP genotypes for about 60% of the 666 donors were used in a later genetic analysis, which treated that subset as a discovery cohort. Because of strong linkage in the cohort, 5 or 6 DR-DQ haplotypes were treated as single units for association and clustering. On average, roughly 240,000 unique TCR beta nucleotide sequences were sequenced per donor among about 400 genotyped donors of the cohort, with around 19% of those sequences being non-productive. A separate validation cohort of roughly 110 different subjects was used in addition to the approximately 610-subject first cohort.

The cohort comprised 710 or so healthy bone marrow donors. At the time of sampling, every cohort member was nominally healthy, though immune exposures that went unrecorded were likely present. The donor was CMV seronegative and belonged to the group of around 350 seronegative cohort members. A peripheral blood sample was provided by each donor, and peripheral blood mononuclear cells were used for TCR beta sequencing. Genomic DNA extraction from the blood cell samples was performed with the Qiagen DNeasy Blood Extraction Kit. Overall results and qualifications from the work: When HLA alleles, especially DR and DQ, strongly co-occurred, TCR associations were difficult to assign to individual alleles. Because HLA typing was unavailable for some donors at each locus, only the typed subset was used in association tests. A later analysis found that HLA-associated TCR beta chains were more clonally expanded and had lower generation probabilities than equally common non-associated chains. Broadly in line with IMGT annotations, most TCR beta V segments showed up in productive rearrangements about 87% or about 30% of the time in an earlier analysis of roughly 590 of the donors. The classifier was reported to diagnose cytomegalovirus status with high specificity and sensitivity in both the original cohort and the validation cohort. Some IMGT-functional V segments, including TRBV6-2 and TRBV6-3, could not be distinguished by the 87-base-pair reads and were therefore excluded. Sequencing depth was assumed to be roughly uniform across donors in the presence/absence analyses, though that assumption may not hold. A later analysis found that TCR association rates varied across HLA loci, with DRB1 alleles showing the most associated TCRs and HLA-C alleles the fewest. For the cohort, immune exposure information was limited to CMV serostatus. In vitro tests confirmed that a few of the cytomegalovirus-associated TCR beta chains recognize cytomegalovirus antigens. In this cohort, only TCR beta chains were sequenced, and detectable features were limited by the absence of alpha or paired-chain data. A group of highly shared sequence variants was considered likely to be a technical artifact of the sequencing pipeline. Linkage disequilibrium might explain the correlated functional status among segregating V segments, but an unknown experimental factor could not be excluded. V-gene and J-gene trimming of TCR beta chains was associated with a missense DCLRE1C variant in a later genetic analysis, and the association was replicated in an independent cohort. A total of fewer than 200 TCR beta chains were listed by the study as associated with cytomegalovirus. Because counts were too low, about 15 rarely observed V segments, including chromosome 9 orphons, were left out of the earlier analysis of about 500 of the donors. Most CMV-associated TCR beta chains appeared to be HLA-restricted in a later analysis, and the HLA associations seemed to be driven largely by CMV exposure. In a later analysis, several top co-occurrence clusters were reported to appear linked to parvovirus B19, influenza, CMV and Epstein-Barr virus. A later analysis associated about 17,000 TCR beta sequences with specific HLA alleles at a false discovery rate of 0.05. A later genetic analysis reported fewer N-insertions in productive TCRs among donors in an Asian-associated ancestry cluster than the roughly 640-donor mean. The authors suggested that the approach could potentially be generalized to other disease states and immunological phenotypes. Across donors, most TCR sequences were observed very rarely, whereas some public TCRs were present in many individuals. A further reported finding was that TCR beta sequences accurately predicted the HLA-A and HLA-B alleles for most subjects in the first cohort.

Library preparation used the immunoSEQ multiplex PCR assay. For the multiplex PCR, a mixture combining 60 forward primers for TCR Vbeta segments and 13 reverse primers for TCR Jbeta segments was used. The CDR3 region of rearranged TCR beta genes was amplified from genomic DNA with a multiplex PCR assay. On the Illumina HiSeq System, the amplified TCR beta libraries were sequenced as 87-base-pair reads. Processing in the source paper ran as follows. In a later analysis, tens of millions of unique TCR beta chains were counted across the approximately 640 repertoires, and around 11 million of these chains were shared by at least two donors. Raw reads were error-corrected and collapsed into unique sequences with a nearest-neighbor algorithm that merged closely related sequences to remove PCR and sequencing errors. Alignment of CDR3 sequences to IMGT reference sequences was used to assign V, D and J gene segments. For a sequence to be retained, at least a six-nucleotide match to both a V gene segment and a J gene segment was required. A rearrangement was called productive if the CDR3 had no stop codons and remained in frame with V and J, and every other rearrangement was called non-productive. CDR3 was defined by IMGT convention, running from the second conserved V-encoded cysteine to the conserved J-encoded phenylalanine. Sequences without an unambiguous match to a single V gene segment were excluded from the earlier analysis of almost 600 of the donors. In an earlier analysis of approximately 550 of the donors, V segments were called functional above 56.7% productive rearrangements and were called segregating when the between-donor standard deviation exceeded 5%. To diagnose cytomegalovirus status from the catalog of TCR beta chain sequences, a statistical classification framework was built. In a later analysis, V and J genes were assigned by comparing TCR nucleotide sequences against IMGT/GENE-DB human TR gene sequences. The TCRdist pipeline was used in a later analysis to assign CDR3 sequences and most-parsimonious VDJ recombination scenarios. In a later analysis, each TCR beta chain was defined by its CDR3 amino acid sequence together with its V-gene family, and reads lacking a unique V-gene family were excluded. In a later analysis, fewer than 650 highly shared, low-generation-probability nucleotide sequences were removed to address suspected cross-contamination and a sequencing artifact. A later analysis calculated a clonal expansion index for each public chain from normalized within-repertoire ranks of inferred template counts. A later analysis computed generation probabilities with a VDJ recombination model fitted to out-of-frame rearrangements, and checked the results against IGoR. In a later analysis, hypergeometric tests were used to score TCR-TCR, TCR-HLA and TCR-CMV co-occurrence, with a repertoire-size bias correction applied to TCR pairs. False discovery rates were estimated in a later analysis by permuting HLA or CMV assignments 20 times. In a later analysis, co-occurring TCRs were grouped with DBSCAN, and TCRdist sequence similarity was added when clustering was performed within HLA-allele-positive subsets. Repertoires with fewer than 30,000 or more than 120,000 public chains were left out of co-occurrence clustering, as were a handful of repertoires with anomalous nucleotide sharing. As stored in TCRdb, this immuneACCESS dataset retains in-frame rearrangements with V and J assigned. A fraction of the clones does not appear; measured against another copy, unresolved V genes explain less than half of the discrepancy, and the remainder lacks a known reason. D and trimming come from the DNA, and the V and J calls and clone size come from that table. The sample profile shows about 100,000 clones; roughly 80% of them were found once. Less than 0.95% of the sample rests with the top ten.

This clonotype was obtained from a woman aged 55-69 years in good health and CMV-seronegative. The sample consisted of PBMCs. This chain is built from TRBV30 and TRBJ2-3; TRBD1 fits 11 bases in the junction. The CDR3 protein: CALQLLGQGADTQYF. The DNA sequence is as follows: TGTGCCTTACAGCTTTTGGGACAGGGGGCAGATACGCAGTATTTT.